The next 26 T cell receptor beta chains were all read from a single sample in a study of T cells after yellow fever vaccination. A single record per CDR3 protein comes from TCRdb applying MiXCR to the 5' RACE reads. Of roughly 74,000 distinct CDR3 sequences in the sample, around 6.5% were seen once. The sequences come from CD8+ T cells sorted from PBMCs, collected about 5 days after the first yellow fever vaccination. These receptors came from a man between 18 and 35 years old who received the YFV17D yellow fever vaccine.

There are a few counts of this clonotype. The chain combines TRBV21-1 with TRBJ2-7; TRBD1, as called in the table, went unchecked against the DNA. TRBV21-1 is recorded as a pseudogene. This CDR3 is built from 14 residues. The CDR3 DNA reads as TGTGCCAGCCCTGGGCGGACGCGTGCCTACGAGCAGTACGTC. Its translation is CASPGRTRAYEQYV.

This clonotype has a count of ten or more. The DNA for the CDR3 is TGTGCCAGCAGCCAAGATCTCTGGGGATACATAGAAGTCGGCAATCAGCCCCAGCATTTT. This codes for CASSQDLWGYIEVGNQPQHF. The J gene is TRBJ1-5, the V gene TRBV3-1; D call uncertain. This CDR3 has 20 amino acids. V was cut by 0 bases and J by 2 bases, with 23 bases left in between. Germline V lookup: CDR1 LGHDT, CDR2 YNNKEL (reference sequence). The complete variable domain, with remaining parts taken from reference TRBV3-1 and TRBJ1-5, reads DTAVSQTPKYLVTQMGNDKSIKCEQNLGHDTMYWYKQDSKKFLKIMFSYNNKELIINETVPNRFSPKSPDKAHLNLHINSLELGDSAVYFCASSQDLWGYIEVGNQPQHFGDGTRLSIL.

The chain is built from TRBV15 and TRBJ2-4, with D maybe TRBD1 (6 bases). Germline-derived CDR1 and CDR2 are LNHNV and YYDKDF (reference sequence). Between the trimmed V and J ends, which lost 0 bases and 3 bases, there was a span of 36 bases. This CDR3 is 24 amino acids long. The CDR3 coding sequence is TGTGCCACCAGCAGAGATATTGCTAAGACTCTCACTGGAACAGGGCTGGACGGCAAAAACATTCAGTACTTC. Protein product: CATSRDIAKTLTGTGLDGKNIQYF.

The table lists this clonotype with a count of one. The CDR3 ends on some other residue instead of the conserved phenylalanine or tryptophan, so this is likely a read error. The chain uses TRBV7-6 and TRBJ1-2, with no clear D. Looked up from germline, CDR1 is SGHVS and CDR2 is FNYEAQ. The CDR3 runs to 14 residues. Deletions cut 1 base from V and 5 bases from J, with 11 bases between. The CDR3 is CASSLETEGYGYTI. As DNA, the CDR3 is TGTGCCAGCAGCTTAGAAACGGAAGGATATGGCTACACCATC.

The V and J genes are TRBV9 and TRBJ2-7; no firm D call. The CDR3 consists of 11 residues. Germline CDR1 SGDLS, CDR2 YYNGEE. V lost 2 bases, J lost 6 bases, and 6 bases lay in between. Written as DNA, the CDR3 is TGTGCCAGCAGCGTTTACTGCGAGCAGTACGTC. Translating it yields CASSVYCEQYV.

The chain recombines TRBV7-9 with TRBJ2-5; D unresolved. Germline CDR1 is SEHNR and CDR2 is FQNEAQ (reference sequence). Between the trimmed V and J ends, which lost 5 bases and 3 bases, there was a span of 10 bases. The CDR3 spans 13 residues. The CDR3 sequence is CASSPQEKETQYF. As DNA, the CDR3 is TGTGCCAGCAGCCCCCAGGAGAAAGAGACCCAGTACTTC.

With regard to this clonotype: A much larger clone differs from this one at a single base, so this may be a read error. The rearrangement joins TRBV4-3 to TRBJ1-6, with D possibly matching TRBD1 (5 bases). The V gene's germline CDR1 is LGHNA and CDR2 YSLEER. V was trimmed by 1 base and J by 7 bases, leaving 14 bases between them. The CDR3 is 16 residues long. The DNA for the CDR3 is TGCGCCAGCAGCCAAGGCACGGGGCGCAAAAATTCACCCCTCCACTTT. Encoded protein: CASSQGTGRKNSPLHF.

V usage is TRBV29-1 and J usage is TRBJ2-3, with 8 bases that match TRBD2. J gave up 6 bases and V 3 bases, and 8 bases lay outside the gene matches. The germline V gene has CDR1 SQVTM and CDR2 ANQGSEA. This CDR3 is 14 amino acids long. CDR3 nucleotide sequence: TGCAGCGTTGACCGGGGGGGCCCCAGGGATACGCAGTATTTT. Protein sequence: CSVDRGGPRDTQYF.

The chain uses TRBV9 and TRBJ2-7; no definite D call. The CDR3 extends over 13 amino acids. Trimming pared 0 bases from V and 3 bases from J, leaving 7 bases between. Per germline, CDR1 SGDLS and CDR2 YYNGEE. CDR3: CASSVGGNYEQYF. For the CDR3, the DNA is TGTGCCAGCAGCGTAGGGGGTAACTACGAGCAGTACTTC.

This clonotype turned up a few times. This chain links TRBV29-1 with TRBJ2-2; no definite D call. There are 11 residues in the CDR3. Per germline, CDR1 SQVTM and CDR2 ANQGSEA. Trimming stripped 3 bases from V and 4 bases from J, with 3 bases between. The CDR3 region is CSVDITGELFF. DNA of the CDR3: TGCAGCGTTGATATCACCGGGGAGCTGTTTTTT.

This clonotype was counted many times. The rearrangement joins TRBV6-2 or TRBV6-3 to TRBJ2-7; D is perhaps TRBD1 (5 bases). Per the germline V gene, CDR1 is MNHEY and CDR2 is SVGEGT. V shed 0 bases and J shed 0 bases, with 6 bases lying between them. CDR3 length equals 14 residues. The CDR3 coding sequence is TGTGCCAGCAGTTACTCTGGGGCCTCCTACGAGCAGTACTTC. Translated, it gives CASSYSGASYEQYF.

This clonotype was seen at least ten times. The chain couples TRBV6-2 or TRBV6-3 to TRBJ2-7; the match to TRBD1 covers 7 bases. Looked up from germline, CDR1 is MNHEY and CDR2 is SVGEGT. The CDR3 has 13 amino acids. Germline trimming cut 7 bases from V and 3 bases from J; bases unmatched to any gene: 6. CDR3 loop: CASTATGSYEQYF. In DNA, the CDR3 is TGTGCCAGCACCGCGACAGGGAGCTACGAGCAGTACTTC.

This chain connects TRBV12-3 or TRBV12-4 to TRBJ1-1, with D unresolved. There are 12 residues in the CDR3. Trimming cost V 5 bases and J 0 bases, with 4 bases left between them. The CDR3 protein is CASSLLNTEAFF. CDR3 bases: TGTGCCAGCAGTCTACTGAACACTGAAGCTTTCTTT.

This clonotype was recorded many times. The chain links TRBV29-1 to TRBJ1-4, with unresolved D. CDR3 length equals 12 residues. CDR1 and CDR2 from the germline V gene are SQVTM and ANQGSEA. Trimming pared 4 bases from V and 4 bases from J, leaving 7 bases between. The DNA for the CDR3 is TGCAGCGTTGTCCTGCGTAATGAAAAACTGTTTTTT. Its protein is CSVVLRNEKLFF.

This clonotype occurred a few times. The chain combines TRBV7-2 with TRBJ1-6; weak D call: TRBD1 (5 bases). Per the germline V gene, CDR1 is SGHTA and CDR2 is FQGNSA. This CDR3 is 14 amino acids long. Trimming cost V 7 bases and J 9 bases, with 16 bases left between them. The CDR3 is CASTPLQGLSPLHF. CDR3 coding DNA: TGTGCCAGCACCCCGCTGCAGGGTCTTTCACCCCTCCACTTT.

CDR3 in DNA: TGCAGTGCCCGTAGCGGGAACTCCTACGAGCAGTACTTC. Its translation is CSARSGNSYEQYF. This chain uses TRBV20-1 with TRBJ2-7; TRBD2 agrees at 8 bases. With V trimmed by 6 bases and J by 0 bases, 4 bases remained unmatched. The CDR3 has 13 amino acids. Germline values: CDR1 DFQATT, CDR2 SNEGSKA (reference sequence).

This clonotype was counted at least ten times. The CDR3 DNA sequence: TGCAGTGCGGGGGCTAGTGGGGCCGAGACCCAGTACTTC. It yields the protein CSAGASGAETQYF. V and J are TRBV20-1 and TRBJ2-5, with D possibly being TRBD1 (6 bases). Trimming removed 6 bases from V and 5 bases from J, with 16 bases in between. This CDR3 has 13 residues. In germline, CDR1 is DFQATT, CDR2 SNEGSKA (reference sequence).

This clonotype showed up just a few times. J is TRBJ2-1 and V is TRBV4-3; 7 nucleotides line up with TRBD1. With V trimmed by 2 bases and J by 7 bases, 11 bases remained unmatched. CDR3 length equals 16 residues. Looked up from germline, CDR1 is LGHNA and CDR2 is YSLEER. CDR3 protein: CASSQLTGWFKNEQFF. The CDR3 DNA follows: TGCGCCAGCAGCCAACTGACAGGGTGGTTTAAGAATGAGCAGTTCTTC.

This clonotype was counted ten times or more. The chain joins TRBV27 to TRBJ2-7; 7 bases agree with TRBD2. V lost 8 bases and J lost 4; bases outside the gene matches: 5. There are 12 residues in the CDR3. Germline assignment: CDR1 MNHEY and CDR2 SMNVEV (reference sequence). CDR3 in amino acids: CASRGGEYEQYV. In DNA form, the CDR3 reads TGTGCCAGCCGGGGAGGGGAATACGAGCAGTACGTC.

In this sample, this clonotype turned up a few times. The CDR3 is CASSSYRGLVAEAFF. The DNA of the CDR3 is TGTGCCAGCAGCTCATACAGGGGGCTGGTCGCTGAAGCTTTCTTT. The rearrangement uses TRBV11-1 and TRBJ1-1, with 9 bases identical to TRBD1. In germline, CDR1 is SGHAT, CDR2 FQDESV (reference sequence). The CDR3 length is 15 residues. With 4 bases clipped from V and 6 bases from J, the junction kept 9 bases outside the gene matches.

This clonotype was seen ten or more times. The chain links TRBV4-1 to TRBJ2-5; 10 bases fit TRBD1. Unmatched junction bases numbered 9, after V lost 4 bases and J lost 7 bases. The CDR3 runs 15 residues. Germline CDR1 is MGHRA and CDR2 is YSYEKL. The CDR3 region has the DNA TGCGCCAGCAGCCCTAACGGACAGGGGGTGTGGACCCAGTACTTC. Its protein is CASSPNGQGVWTQYF.

This clonotype was detected many times. The V gene is TRBV6-2 or TRBV6-3, the J gene TRBJ2-5, with 14 bases matching TRBD2. This CDR3 has 20 amino acids. CDR1 MNHEY and CDR2 SVGEGT come from the germline V gene. J gave up 0 bases and V 5 bases, and 14 bases lay outside the gene matches. DNA for the CDR3: TGTGCCAGCAGTACCCCCGGGACTAGCGGGAGAGCATCGTACCAAGAGACCCAGTACTTC. This translates into CASSTPGTSGRASYQETQYF.

This clonotype has only a few counts. The chain joins TRBV6-1 to TRBJ2-2, with 9 nucleotides matching TRBD1. CDR3 length: 14 residues. Germline V gene sequence: CDR1 MNHNS, CDR2 SASEGT. Trimming cost V 4 bases and J 7 bases; bases outside gene matches: 4. CDR3 in DNA: TGTGCCAGCAGTGGGGACAGGGCGGTCGGGGAGCTGTTTTTT. Translated: CASSGDRAVGELFF.

This sequence joins TRBV4-2 and TRBJ1-6, with 7 bases lining up with TRBD1. CDR3 size: 15 residues. Germline CDR1 reads LGHNA; CDR2 reads YNFKEQ. V shed 0 bases, J shed 10 bases, and the junction held 6 bases outside the gene matches. CDR3 sequence reads: CASSQDGGGQSPLHF. CDR3 sequence (DNA): TGTGCCAGCAGCCAAGACGGAGGGGGCCAATCACCCCTCCACTTT.

The chain has TRBV4-3 and TRBJ1-2; no reliable D call. There are 15 residues in the CDR3. V lost 3 bases and J lost 8, with 19 bases in between. Looked up from germline, CDR1 is LGHNA and CDR2 is YSLEER. As DNA, the CDR3 is TGCGCCAGCAGCCAGGGTTTAGGAGCAGGACGAGGCTACACCTTC. Protein sequence: CASSQGLGAGRGYTF.

This clonotype was seen more than once but under ten times. V gene TRBV25-1 combines with J gene TRBJ2-7; TRBD1 agrees at 7 bases. Germline CDR1 is MGHDK and CDR2 is SYGVNS. Unmatched junction bases numbered 2, after V lost 4 bases and J lost 2 bases. The length of the CDR3 is 13 residues. The CDR3 loop reads CASSAGTAYEQYF. The CDR3 nucleotides read TGTGCCAGCAGTGCCGGGACAGCCTACGAGCAGTACTTC.